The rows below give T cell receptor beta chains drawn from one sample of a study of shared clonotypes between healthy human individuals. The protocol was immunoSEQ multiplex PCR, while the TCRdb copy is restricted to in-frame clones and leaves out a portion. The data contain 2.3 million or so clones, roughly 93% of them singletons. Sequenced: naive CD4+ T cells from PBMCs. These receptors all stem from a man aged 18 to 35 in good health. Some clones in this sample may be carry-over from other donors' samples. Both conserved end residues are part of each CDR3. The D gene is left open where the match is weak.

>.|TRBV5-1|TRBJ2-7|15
TGCGCCAGCAGCCTAGCCGGGGCGAGCTCCTACGAGCAGTACTTC
CASSLAGASSYEQYF
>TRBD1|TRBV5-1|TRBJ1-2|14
TGCGCCAGCAGCCGTACAGGGGCCGGCTATGGCTACACCTTC
CASSRTGAGYGYTF
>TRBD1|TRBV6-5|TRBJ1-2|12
TGTGCCAGCAGCCCAACAGGGGCTGGCTACACCTTC
CASSPTGAGYTF
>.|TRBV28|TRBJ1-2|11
TGTGCCAGCAGCCGTAGGTACGGCTACACCTTC
CASSRRYGYTF
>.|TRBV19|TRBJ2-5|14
TGTGCCAGTAGTAGGACCCTGTCCTACGAGACCCAGTACTTC
CASSRTLSYETQYF
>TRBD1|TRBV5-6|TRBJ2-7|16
TGTGCCAGCAGCTTGGGTCAGGGACAGACCTCCCTTGGGCAGTACTTC
CASSLGQGQTSLGQYF
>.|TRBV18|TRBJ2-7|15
TGTGCCAGCTCAACTTACAGGGTTGAGACCTACGAGCAGTACTTC
CASSTYRVETYEQYF
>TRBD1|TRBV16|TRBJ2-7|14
TGTGCCAGCAGCCAAGGGACAGTATCCTACGAGCAGTACTTC
CASSQGTVSYEQYF
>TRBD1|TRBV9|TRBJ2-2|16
TGTGCCAGCAGCGCCCACCGGGGACAGCCAACCGGGGAGCTGTTTTTT
CASSAHRGQPTGELFF
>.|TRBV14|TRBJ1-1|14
TGTGCCAGCAGCTATACAGGGACATGGACTGAAGCTTTCTTT
CASSYTGTWTEAFF
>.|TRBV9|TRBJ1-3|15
TGTGCCAGCAGCGTCGCCCCATACTCTGGAAACACCATATATTTT
CASSVAPYSGNTIYF
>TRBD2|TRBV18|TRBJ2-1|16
TGTGCCAGCTCACCAGACTTGGCTAGCGGGAAGGTTGAGCAGTTCTTC
CASSPDLASGKVEQFF
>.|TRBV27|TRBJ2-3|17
TGTGCCAGCAGTTGGCGTCGCTCCGGGACCGTAACAGATACGCAGTATTTT
CASSWRRSGTVTDTQYF
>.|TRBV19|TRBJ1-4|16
TGTGCCAGTAAAAACCCGGGGTCGGCAACTAATGAAAAACTGTTTTTT
CASKNPGSATNEKLFF
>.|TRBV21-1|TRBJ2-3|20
TGTGCCAGCAGCAAACTTGAGGGGTCCGGGACCCCCCTGAGCACAGATACGCAGTATTTT
CASSKLEGSGTPLSTDTQYF
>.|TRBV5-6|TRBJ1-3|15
TGTGCCAGCAGCTTACGGTTGAGCTCTGGAAACACCATATATTTT
CASSLRLSSGNTIYF
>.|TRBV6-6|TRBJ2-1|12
TGTGCCAGCGGGGGTAGGCACAATGAGCAGTTCTTC
CASGGRHNEQFF
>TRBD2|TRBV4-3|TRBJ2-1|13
TGCGCCAGCAGCCACCGGGGGGGCAATGAGCAGTTCTTC
CASSHRGGNEQFF
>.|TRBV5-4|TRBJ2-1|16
TGTGCCAGCAGCTTGGTAGGGGGAGGCCCCCACAATGAGCAGTTCTTC
CASSLVGGGPHNEQFF
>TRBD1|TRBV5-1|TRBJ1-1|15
TGCGCCAGCAGCACGGATCCAGGGGGTCAGACTGAAGCTTTCTTT
CASSTDPGGQTEAFF